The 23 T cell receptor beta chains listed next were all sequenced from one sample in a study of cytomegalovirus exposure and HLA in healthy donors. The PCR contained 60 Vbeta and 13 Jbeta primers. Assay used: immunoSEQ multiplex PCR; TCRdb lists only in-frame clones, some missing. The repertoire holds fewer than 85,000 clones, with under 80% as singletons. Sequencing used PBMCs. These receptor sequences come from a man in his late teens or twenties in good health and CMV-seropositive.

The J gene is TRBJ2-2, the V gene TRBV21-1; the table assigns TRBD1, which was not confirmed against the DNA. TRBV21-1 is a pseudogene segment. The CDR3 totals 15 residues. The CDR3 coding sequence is TGTGCCAGCAGCAAAATCCGACAGGGGACAGGGGAGCTGTTTTTT. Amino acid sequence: CASSKIRQGTGELFF.

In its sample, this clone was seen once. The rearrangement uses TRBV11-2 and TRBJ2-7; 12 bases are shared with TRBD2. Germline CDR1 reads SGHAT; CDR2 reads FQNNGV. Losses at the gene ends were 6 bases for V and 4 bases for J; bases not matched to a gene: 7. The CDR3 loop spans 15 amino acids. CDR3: CASSLSLAGGYEQYF. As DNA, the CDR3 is TGTGCCAGCAGTCTATCACTAGCGGGAGGATACGAGCAGTACTTC. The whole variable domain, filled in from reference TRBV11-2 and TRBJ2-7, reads EAGVAQSPRYKIIEKRQSVAFWCNPISGHATLYWYQQILGQGPKLLIQFQNNGVVDDSQLPKDRFSAERLKGVDSTLKIQPAKLEDSAVYLCASSLSLAGGYEQYFGPGTRLTVT.

The CDR3 bases are TGTGCCTGGAGTCCAGTTTTCGGGGAGCTGTTTTTT. Residues: CAWSPVFGELFF. This sequence joins TRBV30 and TRBJ2-2, with no clear D. Germline V gene lookup returns CDR1 GTSNPN and CDR2 SVGIG (reference sequence). The CDR3 covers 12 residues. Between the trimmed V and J ends, which lost 2 bases and 7 bases, there was a span of 8 bases.

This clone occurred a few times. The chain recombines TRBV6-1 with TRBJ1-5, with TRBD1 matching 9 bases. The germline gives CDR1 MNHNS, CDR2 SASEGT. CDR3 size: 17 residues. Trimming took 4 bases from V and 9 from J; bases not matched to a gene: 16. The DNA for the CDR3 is TGTGCCAGCAGTGTTCGGGACAGGGCGGTCGCTGTGGGGCCCCAGCATTTT. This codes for CASSVRDRAVAVGPQHF.

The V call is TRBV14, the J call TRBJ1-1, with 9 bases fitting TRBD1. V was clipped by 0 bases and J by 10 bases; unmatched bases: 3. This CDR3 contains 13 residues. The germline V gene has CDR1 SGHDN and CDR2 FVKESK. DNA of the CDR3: TGTGCCAGCAGCCAAGAGGAGACAGGGGGAGCTTTCTTT. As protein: CASSQEETGGAFF.

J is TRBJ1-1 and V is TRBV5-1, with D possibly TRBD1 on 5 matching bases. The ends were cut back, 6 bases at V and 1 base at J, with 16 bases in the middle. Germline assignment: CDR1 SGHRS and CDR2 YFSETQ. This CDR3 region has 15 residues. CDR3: CASIQGQGGNTEAFF. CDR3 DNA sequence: TGCGCCAGCATCCAGGGCCAGGGAGGGAACACTGAAGCTTTCTTT.

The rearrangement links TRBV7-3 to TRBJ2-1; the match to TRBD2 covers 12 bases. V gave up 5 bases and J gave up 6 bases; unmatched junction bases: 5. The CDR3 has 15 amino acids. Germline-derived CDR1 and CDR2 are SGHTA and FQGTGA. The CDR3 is CASSPGTSGFNEQFF. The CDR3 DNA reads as TGTGCCAGCAGCCCGGGGACTAGCGGGTTCAATGAGCAGTTCTTC.

The CDR3 nucleotides are TGTGCCAGCAGCGTTTCTAGCGGGATGGAGACCCAGTACTTC. Translated, it gives CASSVSSGMETQYF. The genes are TRBV9 and TRBJ2-5; TRBD2 matches at 9 bases. The V gene's germline CDR1 is SGDLS and CDR2 YYNGEE. The CDR3 is 14 amino acids. J lost 5 bases, V lost 2 bases, and 4 bases had no gene match.

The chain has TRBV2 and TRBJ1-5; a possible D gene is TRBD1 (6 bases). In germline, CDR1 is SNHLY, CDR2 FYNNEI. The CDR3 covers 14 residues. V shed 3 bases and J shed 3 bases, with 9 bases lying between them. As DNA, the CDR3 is TGTGCCAGCAGTGATGGACAGACCAATCAGCCCCAGCATTTT. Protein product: CASSDGQTNQPQHF.

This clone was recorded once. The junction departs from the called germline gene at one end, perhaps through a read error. CDR3 region: CASSEEAGVSF. Here the CDR3 DNA reads TGTGCCAGCAGTGAAGAAGCGGGCGTAAGCTTC. The genes are TRBV2 and TRBJ2-7, with D tentatively TRBD2 (6 bases). Germline V lookup: CDR1 SNHLY, CDR2 FYNNEI. This CDR3 comprises 11 residues.

The CDR3 DNA reads as TGCGCCAGCAGCTTAACAAGCGGGAGTCTAGACTACGAGCAGTACTTC. It encodes CASSLTSGSLDYEQYF. J is TRBJ2-7 and V is TRBV5-1; 8 positions agree with TRBD2. Germline values: CDR1 SGHRS, CDR2 YFSETQ. V shed 2 bases and J 3 bases; nucleotides not matched to a gene: 10. This CDR3 region has 16 residues. The full variable domain, completed using reference TRBV5-1 and TRBJ2-7, is KAGVTQTPRYLIKTRGQQVTLSCSPISGHRSVSWYQQTPGQGLQFLFEYFSETQRNKGNFPGRFSGRQFSNSRSEMNVSTLELGDSALYLCASSLTSGSLDYEQYFGPGTRLTVT.

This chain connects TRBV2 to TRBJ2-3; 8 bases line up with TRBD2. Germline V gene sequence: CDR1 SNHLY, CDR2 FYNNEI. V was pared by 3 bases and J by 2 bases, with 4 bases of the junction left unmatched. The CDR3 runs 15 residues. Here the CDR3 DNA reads TGTGCCAGCAGTGACGGGAGGGATTACACAGATACGCAGTATTTT. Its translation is CASSDGRDYTDTQYF. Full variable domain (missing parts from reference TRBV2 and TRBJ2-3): EPEVTQTPSHQVTQMGQEVILRCVPISNHLYFYWYRQILGQKVEFLVSFYNNEISEKSEIFDDQFSVERPDGSNFTLKIRSTKLEDSAMYFCASSDGRDYTDTQYFGPGTRLTVL.

The CDR3 region has the DNA TGCAGCGTTGGGGGGCCAGCGAACACTGAAGCTTTCTTT. This encodes CSVGGPANTEAFF. The rearrangement joins TRBV29-1 to TRBJ1-1; a possible D gene is TRBD1 (6 bases). The V end was cut by 4 bases, the J end by 1 base, with 10 bases between. There are 13 residues in the CDR3. Germline V CDR1 and CDR2: SQVTM, ANQGSEA. The full variable domain, rest sourced from reference TRBV29-1 and TRBJ1-1, is SAVISQKPSRDICQRGTSLTIQCQVDSQVTMMFWYRQQPGQSLTLIATANQGSEATYESGFVIDKFPISRPNLTFSTLTVSNMSPEDSSIYLCSVGGPANTEAFFGQGTRLTVV.

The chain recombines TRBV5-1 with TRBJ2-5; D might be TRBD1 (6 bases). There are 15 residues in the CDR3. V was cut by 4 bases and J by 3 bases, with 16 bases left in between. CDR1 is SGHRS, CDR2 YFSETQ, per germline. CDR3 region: CASSRLYRDKETQYF. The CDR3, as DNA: TGCGCCAGCAGCCGCCTATACCGGGACAAAGAGACCCAGTACTTC.

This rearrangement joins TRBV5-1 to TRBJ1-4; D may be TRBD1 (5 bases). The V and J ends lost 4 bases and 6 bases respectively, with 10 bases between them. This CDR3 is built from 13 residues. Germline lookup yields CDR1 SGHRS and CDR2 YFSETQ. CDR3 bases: TGCGCCAGCAGCCGGGGGACGGATGAAAAACTGTTTTTT. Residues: CASSRGTDEKLFF.

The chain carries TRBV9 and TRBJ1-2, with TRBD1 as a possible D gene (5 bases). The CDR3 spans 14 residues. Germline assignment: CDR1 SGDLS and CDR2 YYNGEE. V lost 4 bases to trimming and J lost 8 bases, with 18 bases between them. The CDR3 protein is CASSPTVGQGGYTF. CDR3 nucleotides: TGTGCCAGCAGCCCAACCGTGGGGCAGGGAGGCTACACCTTC.

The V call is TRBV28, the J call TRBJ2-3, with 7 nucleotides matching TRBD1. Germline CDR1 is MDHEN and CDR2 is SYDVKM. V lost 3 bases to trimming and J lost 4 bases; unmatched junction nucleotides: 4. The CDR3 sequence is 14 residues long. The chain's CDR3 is CASSLRQGADTQYF. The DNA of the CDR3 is TGTGCCAGCAGTTTGAGACAGGGAGCAGATACGCAGTATTTT.

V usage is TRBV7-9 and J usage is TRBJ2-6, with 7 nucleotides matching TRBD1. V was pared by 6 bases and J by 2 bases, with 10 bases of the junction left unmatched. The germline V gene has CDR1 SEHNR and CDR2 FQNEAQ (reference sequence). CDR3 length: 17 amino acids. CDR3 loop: CASRPRLGGPGANVLTF. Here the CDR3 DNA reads TGTGCCAGCAGGCCACGCTTAGGGGGCCCTGGGGCCAACGTCCTGACTTTC.

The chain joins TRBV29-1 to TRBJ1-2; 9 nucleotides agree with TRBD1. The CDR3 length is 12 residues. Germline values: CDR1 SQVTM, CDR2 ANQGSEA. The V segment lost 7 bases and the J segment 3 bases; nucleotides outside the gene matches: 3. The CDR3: CSDWTGDYGYTF. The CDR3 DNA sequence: TGCAGCGACTGGACAGGGGACTATGGCTACACCTTC.

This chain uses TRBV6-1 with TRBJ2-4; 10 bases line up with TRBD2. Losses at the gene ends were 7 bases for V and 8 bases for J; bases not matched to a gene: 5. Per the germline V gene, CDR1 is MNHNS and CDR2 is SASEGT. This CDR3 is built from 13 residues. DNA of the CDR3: TGTGCCAGCAATAAGCGGGAGGGGGACATTCAGTACTTC. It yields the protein CASNKREGDIQYF.

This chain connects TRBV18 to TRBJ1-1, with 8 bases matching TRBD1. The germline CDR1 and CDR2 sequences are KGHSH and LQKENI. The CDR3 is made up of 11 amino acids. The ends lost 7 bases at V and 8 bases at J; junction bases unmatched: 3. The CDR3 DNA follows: TGTGCCAGCTGGCGGACAGGGGAAGCTTTCTTT. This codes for CASWRTGEAFF.

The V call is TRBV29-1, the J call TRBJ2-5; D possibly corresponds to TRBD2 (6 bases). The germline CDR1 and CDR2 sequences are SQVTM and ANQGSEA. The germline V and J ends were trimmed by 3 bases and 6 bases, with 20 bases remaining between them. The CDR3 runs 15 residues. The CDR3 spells CSVDGVSGRSKTQYF. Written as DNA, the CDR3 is TGCAGCGTTGACGGGGTTAGCGGACGCTCTAAGACCCAGTACTTC.

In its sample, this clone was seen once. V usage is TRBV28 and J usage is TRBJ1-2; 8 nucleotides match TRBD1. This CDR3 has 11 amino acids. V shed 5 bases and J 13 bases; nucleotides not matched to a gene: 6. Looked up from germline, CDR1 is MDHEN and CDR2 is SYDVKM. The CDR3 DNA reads TGTGCCAGCAGTACGGACAGGGTCTGCACCTTC. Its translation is CASSTDRVCTF.